The entry below gives a single TCR beta chain sequence along with its context. Its specificity is unknown. This sample was taken from a study of cytomegalovirus exposure and HLA in healthy donors. Germline V lookup: CDR1 SNHLY, CDR2 FYNNEI. CDR3 length: 12 residues. V was pared by 8 bases and J by 4 bases, with 10 bases between. Study findings and constraints: Cytomegalovirus-associated TCR beta chains were listed, numbering under 200.

The data were produced by immunoSEQ multiplex PCR, yet TCRdb's version contains in-frame clones alone and is incomplete. The table includes more than 150,000 clones, 70% to 90% detected once. The sequence was collected from a man between 18 and 35 years old in good health and CMV-seronegative. The chain combines TRBV2 with TRBJ2-3; unclear D gene. Sequenced: PBMCs. This chain's CDR3 is CASRLQPDTQYF. The CDR3 DNA follows: TGTGCCAGCCGGCTACAGCCAGATACGCAGTATTTT.